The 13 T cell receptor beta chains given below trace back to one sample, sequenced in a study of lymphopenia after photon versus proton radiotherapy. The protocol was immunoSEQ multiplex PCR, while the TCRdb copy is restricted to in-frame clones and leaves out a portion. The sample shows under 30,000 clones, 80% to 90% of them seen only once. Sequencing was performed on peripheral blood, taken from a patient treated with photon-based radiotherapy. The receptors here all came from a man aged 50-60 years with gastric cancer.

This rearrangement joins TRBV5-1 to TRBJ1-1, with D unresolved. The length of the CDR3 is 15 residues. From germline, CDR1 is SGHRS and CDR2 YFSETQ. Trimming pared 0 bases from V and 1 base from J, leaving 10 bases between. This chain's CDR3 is CASSLVGAGNTEAFF. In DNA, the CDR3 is TGCGCCAGCAGCTTGGTGGGTGCGGGGAACACTGAAGCTTTCTTT.

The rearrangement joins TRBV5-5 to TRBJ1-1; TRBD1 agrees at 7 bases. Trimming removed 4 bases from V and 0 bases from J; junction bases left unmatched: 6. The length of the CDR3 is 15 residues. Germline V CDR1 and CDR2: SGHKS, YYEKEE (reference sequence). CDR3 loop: CASSNHDRVNTEAFF. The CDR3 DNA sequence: TGTGCCAGCAGCAATCATGACAGGGTGAACACTGAAGCTTTCTTT.

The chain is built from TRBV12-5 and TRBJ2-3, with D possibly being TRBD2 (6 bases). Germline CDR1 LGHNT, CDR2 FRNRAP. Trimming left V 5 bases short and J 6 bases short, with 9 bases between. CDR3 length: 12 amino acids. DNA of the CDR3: TGTGCTAGTGGTCCAGCGGGTGATACGCAGTATTTT. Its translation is CASGPAGDTQYF.

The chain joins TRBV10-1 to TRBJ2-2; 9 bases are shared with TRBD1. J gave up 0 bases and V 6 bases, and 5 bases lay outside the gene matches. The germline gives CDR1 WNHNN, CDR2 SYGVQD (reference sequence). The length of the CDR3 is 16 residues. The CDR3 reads CASSPNRGPNTGELFF. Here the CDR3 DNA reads TGCGCCAGCAGCCCAAACAGGGGGCCGAACACCGGGGAGCTGTTTTTT.

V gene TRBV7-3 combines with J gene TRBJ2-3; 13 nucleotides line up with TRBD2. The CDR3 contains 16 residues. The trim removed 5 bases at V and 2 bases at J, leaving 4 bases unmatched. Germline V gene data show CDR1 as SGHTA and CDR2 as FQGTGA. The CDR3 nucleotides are TGTGCCAGCAGCCTGGGACTAGCGGGAACCACAGATACGCAGTATTTT. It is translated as CASSLGLAGTTDTQYF.

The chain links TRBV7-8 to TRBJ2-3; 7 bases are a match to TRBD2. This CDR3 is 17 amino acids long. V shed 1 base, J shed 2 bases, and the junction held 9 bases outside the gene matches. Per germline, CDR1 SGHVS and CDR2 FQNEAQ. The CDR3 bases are TGTGCCAGCAGCTTAGGACCGGCGGGGGTTTTCACAGATACGCAGTATTTT. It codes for CASSLGPAGVFTDTQYF.

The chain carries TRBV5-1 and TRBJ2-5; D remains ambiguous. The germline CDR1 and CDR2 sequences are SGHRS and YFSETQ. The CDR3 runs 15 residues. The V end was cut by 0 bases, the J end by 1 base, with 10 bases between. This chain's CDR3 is CASSLVGNPQETQYF. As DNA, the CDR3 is TGCGCCAGCAGCTTGGTGGGAAACCCCCAAGAGACCCAGTACTTC.

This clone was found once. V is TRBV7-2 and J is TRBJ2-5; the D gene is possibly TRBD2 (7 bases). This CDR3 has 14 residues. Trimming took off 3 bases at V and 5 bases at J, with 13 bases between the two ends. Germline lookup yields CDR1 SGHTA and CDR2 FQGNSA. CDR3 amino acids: CASSLDGGPETQYF. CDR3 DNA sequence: TGTGCCAGCAGCTTGGACGGGGGGCCTGAGACCCAGTACTTC.

CDR3 residues: CASSFSGGQETQYF. For the CDR3, the DNA is TGTGCCAGCAGCTTTTCGGGGGGACAGGAGACCCAGTACTTC. This chain connects TRBV7-3 to TRBJ2-5; D is possibly TRBD1 or TRBD2 (7 bases each). Germline assignment: CDR1 SGHTA and CDR2 FQGTGA. V was cut by 3 bases and J by 5 bases, with 13 bases left in between. This CDR3 has 14 amino acids.

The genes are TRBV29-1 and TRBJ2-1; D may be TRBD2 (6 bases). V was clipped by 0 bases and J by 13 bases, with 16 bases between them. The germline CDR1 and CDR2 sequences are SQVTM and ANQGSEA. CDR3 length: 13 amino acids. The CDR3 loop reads CSVEDGGRGTQFF. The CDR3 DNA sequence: TGCAGCGTTGAAGACGGGGGACGGGGAACCCAGTTCTTC.

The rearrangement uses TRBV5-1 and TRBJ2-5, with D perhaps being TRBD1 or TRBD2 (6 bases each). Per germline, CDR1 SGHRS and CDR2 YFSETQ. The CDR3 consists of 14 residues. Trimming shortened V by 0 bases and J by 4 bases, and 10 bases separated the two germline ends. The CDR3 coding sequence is TGCGCCAGCAGCTTGGAGGGGGGAGGAGAGACCCAGTACTTC. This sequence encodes CASSLEGGGETQYF.

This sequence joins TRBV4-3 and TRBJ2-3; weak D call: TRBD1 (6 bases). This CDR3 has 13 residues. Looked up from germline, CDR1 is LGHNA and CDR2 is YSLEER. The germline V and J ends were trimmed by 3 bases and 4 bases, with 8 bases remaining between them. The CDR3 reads CASSHPGADTQYF. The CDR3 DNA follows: TGCGCCAGCAGCCACCCAGGGGCAGATACGCAGTATTTT.

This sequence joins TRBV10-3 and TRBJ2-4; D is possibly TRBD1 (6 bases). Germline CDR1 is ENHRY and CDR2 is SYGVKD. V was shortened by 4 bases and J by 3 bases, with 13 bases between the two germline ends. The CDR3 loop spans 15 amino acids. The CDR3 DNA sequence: TGTGCCATCAGTGGGACAGCCTCTAACAAAAACATTCAGTACTTC. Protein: CAISGTASNKNIQYF.